The 18 T cell receptor beta chains below all came from one sample that was sequenced in a study of blood T cell repertoires in COVID-19. Repertoires were generated with immunoSEQ multiplex PCR, while TCRdb's copy carries only in-frame clones and drops some. The sample includes about 89,000 clones, roughly 87% of them seen just once. Sequenced: peripheral blood. Receptors were obtained from a male donor with acute or convalescent COVID-19.

The gene calls are TRBV2 and TRBJ1-4, with a possible D match to TRBD1 (6 bases). CDR1 and CDR2 from the germline V gene are SNHLY and FYNNEI. V gave up 2 bases and J gave up 4 bases, with 11 bases separating them. The CDR3 is made up of 15 amino acids. The CDR3 sequence: CASSELTGINEKLFF. CDR3 in DNA: TGTGCCAGCAGTGAACTAACAGGGATTAATGAAAAACTGTTTTTT.

V and J are TRBV6-5 and TRBJ1-3; D not certain. CDR1 and CDR2 (germline): MNHEY, SVGAGI. There are 15 residues in the CDR3. V gave up 6 bases and J gave up 4 bases, with 16 bases separating them. The CDR3: CASSLRGGRGNTIYF. DNA for the CDR3: TGTGCCAGCAGCCTCCGTGGAGGGCGCGGAAACACCATATATTTT.

The chain couples TRBV19 to TRBJ2-3; 9 bases are shared with TRBD1. From germline, CDR1 is LNHDA and CDR2 SQIVND (reference sequence). Trimming removed 6 bases from V and 4 bases from J; junction bases left unmatched: 8. The CDR3 covers 15 residues. The chain's CDR3 is CASSSAGTGSDTQYF. DNA for the CDR3: TGTGCCAGTAGCTCAGCCGGGACAGGGTCAGATACGCAGTATTTT.

The J gene is TRBJ2-7, the V gene TRBV5-5; D not resolved. Germline-derived CDR1 and CDR2 are SGHKS and YYEKEE (reference sequence). This CDR3 region has 13 residues. The germline V and J ends were trimmed by 0 bases and 3 bases, with 7 bases remaining between them. In DNA, the CDR3 is TGTGCCAGCAGCTTGGCCGTCTACTACGAGCAGTACTTC. This codes for CASSLAVYYEQYF.

The chain carries TRBV5-1 and TRBJ2-7, with D possibly matching TRBD2 (5 bases). CDR1 SGHRS and CDR2 YFSETQ come from the germline V gene. The CDR3 covers 15 residues. Trimming pared 0 bases from V and 4 bases from J, leaving 14 bases between. The DNA for the CDR3 is TGCGCCAGCAGCTTGGCCGAAGCGGTGATTTACGAGCAGTACTTC. Protein product: CASSLAEAVIYEQYF.

The chain couples TRBV5-1 to TRBJ2-7; 8 bases line up with TRBD2. Germline trimming cut 1 base from V and 1 base from J; bases unmatched to any gene: 13. CDR1 SGHRS and CDR2 YFSETQ come from the germline V gene. The CDR3 runs to 18 residues. The CDR3 loop is CASSLNSLRAGDSYEQYF. CDR3 sequence (DNA): TGCGCCAGCAGCTTGAACAGCCTACGAGCGGGGGATTCCTACGAGCAGTACTTC.

The rearrangement links TRBV11-3 to TRBJ1-2, with D possibly TRBD1 on 5 matching bases. The CDR3 sequence is 15 residues long. V gave up 11 bases and J gave up 4 bases, with 23 bases separating them. Germline assignment: CDR1 SGHNT and CDR2 YENEEA. CDR3 in amino acids: CAGFGPWARGYGYTF. As DNA, the CDR3 is TGTGCCGGCTTTGGCCCCTGGGCAAGGGGCTATGGCTACACCTTC.

The rearrangement joins TRBV11-2 to TRBJ2-3, with 9 bases identical to TRBD2. Germline lookup yields CDR1 SGHAT and CDR2 FQNNGV. Trimming removed 0 bases from V and 2 bases from J; junction bases left unmatched: 6. The CDR3 extends over 17 amino acids. The CDR3 nucleotides are TGTGCCAGCAGCTTAGAGAGAAGCGGGGGGCCCACAGATACGCAGTATTTT. Translation gives CASSLERSGGPTDTQYF.

The chain links TRBV19 to TRBJ1-5, with D maybe TRBD1 (5 bases). The V end lost 4 bases, the J end lost 0 bases, and 13 bases lay between the germline ends. The CDR3 consists of 16 residues. The germline CDR1 and CDR2 sequences are LNHDA and SQIVND (reference sequence). CDR3 sequence reads: CASSTFGAFSNQPQHF. The CDR3 DNA reads as TGTGCCAGTAGTACCTTTGGGGCATTTAGCAATCAGCCCCAGCATTTT.

V usage is TRBV3-1 (or the pseudogene TRBV3-2) and J usage is TRBJ1-1; D remains ambiguous. CDR1 and CDR2 from the germline V gene are LGHDT and YNNKEL (reference sequence). The CDR3 spans 15 residues. Trimming removed 0 bases at V and 1 base at J, with 9 bases between. CDR3 DNA: TGTGCCAGCAGCCAAGATCAGACAAGGAACACTGAAGCTTTCTTT. Residues: CASSQDQTRNTEAFF.

This chain uses TRBV25-1 with TRBJ2-2; 7 bases are shared with TRBD1. The CDR3 contains 15 residues. V was pared by 2 bases and J by 6 bases, with 6 bases of the junction left unmatched. The V gene's germline CDR1 is MGHDK and CDR2 SYGVNS. CDR3 nucleotide sequence: TGTGCCAGCAGTGAAGCCGGACAGGTCTCCGGGGAGCTGTTTTTT. Protein sequence: CASSEAGQVSGELFF. Together with reference TRBV25-1 and TRBJ2-2, the CDR3 gives the full variable domain: EADIYQTPRYLVIGTGKKITLECSQTMGHDKMYWYQQDPGMELHLIHYSYGVNSTEKGDLSSESTVSRIRTEHFPLTLESARPSHTSQYLCASSEAGQVSGELFFGEGSRLTVL.

In its sample, this clone was seen once. The chain combines TRBV19 with TRBJ1-5; 8 positions match TRBD1. Germline assignment: CDR1 LNHDA and CDR2 SQIVND (reference sequence). J gave up 4 bases and V 5 bases, and 10 bases lay outside the gene matches. CDR3 length: 16 residues. CDR3: CASSPLLTGGNQPQHF. DNA for the CDR3: TGTGCCAGTAGTCCGTTACTAACAGGGGGAAATCAGCCCCAGCATTTT. Based on the CDR3 plus reference TRBV19 and TRBJ1-5, the full variable domain is DGGITQSPKYLFRKEGQNVTLSCEQNLNHDAMYWYRQDPGQGLRLIYYSQIVNDFQKGDIAEGYSVSREKKESFPLTVTSAQKNPTAFYLCASSPLLTGGNQPQHFGDGTRLSIL.

As for this clone: Mismatch with germline at one junction end may stem from a read error. The J gene is TRBJ1-2, the V gene TRBV27; D is uncertain. The CDR3 extends over 13 amino acids. Germline CDR1 MNHEY, CDR2 SMNVEV (reference sequence). CDR3 sequence: CASSVSTNYGYTF. The CDR3 DNA reads TGTGCCAGCAGTGTATCTACTAACTATGGCTACACCTTC.

J is TRBJ2-6 and V is TRBV4-1; TRBD2 is a possible D gene (6 bases). V was cut by 0 bases and J by 0 bases, with 12 bases left in between. In germline, CDR1 is MGHRA, CDR2 YSYEKL. This CDR3 spans 18 amino acids. In DNA form, the CDR3 reads TGCGCCAGCAGCCAAGAGGAGGGCAGAACCTCTGGGGCCAACGTCCTGACTTTC. Its protein product is CASSQEEGRTSGANVLTF.

This clone was seen only once. The rearrangement links TRBV30 to TRBJ2-1; 10 bases match TRBD2. V lost 1 base and J lost 2; bases outside the gene matches: 5. This CDR3 is built from 16 residues. Looked up from germline, CDR1 is GTSNPN and CDR2 is SVGIG (reference sequence). The CDR3 nucleotides are TGTGCCTGGAGTGCCGAGCGGGGGGGCGCCTACAATGAGCAGTTCTTC. Translated, it gives CAWSAERGGAYNEQFF.

The chain has TRBV28 and TRBJ1-4; D may be TRBD1 (5 bases). Germline loops: CDR1 MDHEN, CDR2 SYDVKM. This CDR3 is 14 amino acids long. V shed 6 bases and J shed 7 bases, with 15 bases lying between them. CDR3 bases: TGTGCCAGCAGCCATCGGGACTTTTTTGAAAAACTGTTTTTT. Protein product: CASSHRDFFEKLFF.

The V gene is TRBV6-5, the J gene TRBJ1-4; tentative D call: TRBD1 (5 bases). The length of the CDR3 is 14 residues. V was clipped by 8 bases and J by 2 bases, with 12 bases between them. Germline V gene lookup returns CDR1 MNHEY and CDR2 SVGAGI. The CDR3 is CASGRGWTNEKLFF. In nucleotides, the CDR3 is TGTGCCAGCGGGAGGGGTTGGACTAATGAAAAACTGTTTTTT.

This sequence joins TRBV7-8 and TRBJ2-1; 9 bases are a match to TRBD1. This CDR3 region has 18 residues. Germline CDR1 SGHVS, CDR2 FQNEAQ. J lost 1 base, V lost 5 bases, and 12 bases had no gene match. CDR3 DNA sequence: TGTGCCAGCAGCCCCCGACAGGGGGGGATGAGTTCCTACAATGAGCAGTTCTTC. Translation gives CASSPRQGGMSSYNEQFF. Filled out from reference TRBV7-8 and TRBJ2-1, the complete variable domain reads GAGVSQSPRYKVAKRGQDVALRCDPISGHVSLFWYQQALGQGPEFLTYFQNEAQLDKSGLPSDRFFAERPEGSVSTLKIQRTQQEDSAVYLCASSPRQGGMSSYNEQFFGPGTRLTVL.